This T cell receptor beta chain was identified in a study of shared clonotypes between healthy human individuals. Every immunoSEQ plate was one replicate of a subset's evenly spread DNA. Sequencing was performed with immunoSEQ multiplex PCR; in TCRdb, only in-frame clones are kept and a portion is missing. The data hold 2,100,000 or so clones, with approximately 96% observed a single time. General observations from the study: Clonotype sharing among donors was thought likely to change with sequencing depth. Among a few donors, about 5% of naive CD4 clonotypes were found in common.

V was trimmed by 2 bases and J by 8 bases, leaving 6 bases between them. Germline V gene data show CDR1 as SGHAT and CDR2 as FQNNGV. This CDR3 comprises 12 residues. As regards this clone: The target antigen is unknown.

This TCR was recovered from a man aged 18 to 29 in good health. This sequence joins TRBV11-2 and TRBJ2-2; D is undetermined. Sequenced sample: naive CD4+ T cells sorted from blood. Stated subset: CD45RA+ positively selected. CDR3 region: CASSLYRGELFF. The CDR3 coding sequence is TGTGCCAGCAGCTTATATAGAGGGGAGCTGTTTTTT.